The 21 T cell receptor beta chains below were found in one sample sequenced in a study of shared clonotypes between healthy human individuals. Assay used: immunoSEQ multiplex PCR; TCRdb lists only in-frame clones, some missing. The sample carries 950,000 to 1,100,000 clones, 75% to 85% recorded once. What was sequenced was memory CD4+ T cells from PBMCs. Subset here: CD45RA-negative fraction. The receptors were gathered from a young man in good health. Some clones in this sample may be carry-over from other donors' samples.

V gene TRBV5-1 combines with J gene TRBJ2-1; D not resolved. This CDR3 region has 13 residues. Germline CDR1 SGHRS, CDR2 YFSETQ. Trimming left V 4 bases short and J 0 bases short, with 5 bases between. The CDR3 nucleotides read TGCGCCAGCAGCACCACCTCCTACAATGAGCAGTTCTTC. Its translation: CASSTTSYNEQFF. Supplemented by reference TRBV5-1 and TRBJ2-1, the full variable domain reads KAGVTQTPRYLIKTRGQQVTLSCSPISGHRSVSWYQQTPGQGLQFLFEYFSETQRNKGNFPGRFSGRQFSNSRSEMNVSTLELGDSALYLCASSTTSYNEQFFGPGTRLTVL.

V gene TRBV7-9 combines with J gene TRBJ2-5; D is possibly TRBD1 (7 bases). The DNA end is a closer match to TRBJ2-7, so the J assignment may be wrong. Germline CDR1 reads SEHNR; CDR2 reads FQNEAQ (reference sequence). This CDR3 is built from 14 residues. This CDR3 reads CASSRGQGAYEQYF. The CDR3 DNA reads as TGTGCCAGCAGCCGGGGGCAGGGGGCCTACGAGCAGTACTTC.

The DNA of the CDR3 is TGCGCCAGCAGCCAAGAGGGGCAGGAAGCTGAGCAGTTCTTC. Its protein is CASSQEGQEAEQFF. The genes are TRBV4-3 and TRBJ2-1; D perhaps matches TRBD1 (5 bases). V dropped 0 bases and J dropped 9 bases, with 12 bases sitting between them. Germline CDR1 LGHNA, CDR2 YSLEER. The CDR3 contains 14 residues.

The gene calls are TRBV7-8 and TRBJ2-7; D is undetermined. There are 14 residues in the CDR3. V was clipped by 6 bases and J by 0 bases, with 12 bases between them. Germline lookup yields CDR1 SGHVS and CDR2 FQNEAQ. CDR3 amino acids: CASSSPWDSYEQYF. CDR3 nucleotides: TGTGCCAGCAGTTCACCATGGGACTCCTACGAGCAGTACTTC.

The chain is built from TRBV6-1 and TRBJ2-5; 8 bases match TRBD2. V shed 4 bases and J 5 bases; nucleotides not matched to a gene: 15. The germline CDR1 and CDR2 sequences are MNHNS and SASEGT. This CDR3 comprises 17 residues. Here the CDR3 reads CASSVPPGREGLETQYF. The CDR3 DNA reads TGTGCCAGCAGTGTCCCCCCGGGTCGGGAGGGCTTGGAGACCCAGTACTTC.

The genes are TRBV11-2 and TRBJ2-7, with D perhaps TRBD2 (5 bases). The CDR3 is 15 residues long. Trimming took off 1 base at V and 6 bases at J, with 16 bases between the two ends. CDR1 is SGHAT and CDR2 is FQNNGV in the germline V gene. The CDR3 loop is CASSLGRTVLGEQYF. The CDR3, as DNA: TGTGCCAGCAGCTTAGGGAGGACGGTCCTTGGCGAGCAGTACTTC.

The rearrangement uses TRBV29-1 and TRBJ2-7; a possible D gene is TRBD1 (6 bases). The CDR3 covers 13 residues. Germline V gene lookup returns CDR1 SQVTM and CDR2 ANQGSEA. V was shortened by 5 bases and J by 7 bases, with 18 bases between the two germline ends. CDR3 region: CSVRRGGGEEQYF. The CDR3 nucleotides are TGCAGCGTTCGCAGGGGCGGTGGAGAGGAGCAGTACTTC.

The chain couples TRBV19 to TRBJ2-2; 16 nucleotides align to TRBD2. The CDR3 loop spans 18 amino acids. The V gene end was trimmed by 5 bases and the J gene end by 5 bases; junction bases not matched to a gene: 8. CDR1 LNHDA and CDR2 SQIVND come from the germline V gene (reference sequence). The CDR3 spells CASSFSGTSGRDTGELFF. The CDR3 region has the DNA TGTGCCAGTAGTTTCTCCGGGACTAGCGGGAGGGATACCGGGGAGCTGTTTTTT.

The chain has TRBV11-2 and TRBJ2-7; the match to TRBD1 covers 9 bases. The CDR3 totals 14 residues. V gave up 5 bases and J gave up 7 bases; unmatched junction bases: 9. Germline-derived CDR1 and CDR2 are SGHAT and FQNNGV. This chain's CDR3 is CASSRQGVEGEQYF. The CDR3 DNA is TGTGCCAGCAGCAGACAGGGGGTGGAAGGGGAGCAGTACTTC.

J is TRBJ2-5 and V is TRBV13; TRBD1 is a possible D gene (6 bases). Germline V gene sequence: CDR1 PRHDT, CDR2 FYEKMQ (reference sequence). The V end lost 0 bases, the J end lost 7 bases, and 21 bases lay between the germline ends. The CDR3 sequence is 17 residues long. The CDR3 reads CASSLGHVAGALGTQYF. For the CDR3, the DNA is TGTGCCAGCAGCTTAGGCCATGTGGCAGGGGCCCTAGGGACCCAGTACTTC.

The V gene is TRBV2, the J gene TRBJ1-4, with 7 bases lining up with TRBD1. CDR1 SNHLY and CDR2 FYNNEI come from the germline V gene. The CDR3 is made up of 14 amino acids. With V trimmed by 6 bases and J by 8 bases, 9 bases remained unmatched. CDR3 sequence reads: CASSKTGFGEKLFF. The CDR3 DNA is TGTGCCAGCAGCAAGACAGGGTTCGGGGAAAAACTGTTTTTT.

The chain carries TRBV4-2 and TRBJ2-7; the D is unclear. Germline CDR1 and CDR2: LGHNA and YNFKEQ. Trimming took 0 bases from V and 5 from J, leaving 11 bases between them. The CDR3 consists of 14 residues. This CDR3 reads CASSQERLLDEQYF. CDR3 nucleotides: TGTGCCAGCAGCCAAGAGAGACTTTTGGACGAGCAGTACTTC.

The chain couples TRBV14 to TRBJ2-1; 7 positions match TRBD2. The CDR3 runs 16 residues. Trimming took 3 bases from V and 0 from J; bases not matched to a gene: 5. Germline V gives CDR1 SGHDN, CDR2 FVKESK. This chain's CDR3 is CASSQVGRSSYNEQFF. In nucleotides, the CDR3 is TGTGCCAGCAGCCAGGTCGGGAGGAGCTCCTACAATGAGCAGTTCTTC.

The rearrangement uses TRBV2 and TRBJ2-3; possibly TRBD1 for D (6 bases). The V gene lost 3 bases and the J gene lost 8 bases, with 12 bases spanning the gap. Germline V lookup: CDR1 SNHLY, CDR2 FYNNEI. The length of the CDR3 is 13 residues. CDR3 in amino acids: CASSDQGLGTQYF. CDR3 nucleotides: TGTGCCAGCAGTGACCAGGGGCTTGGTACGCAGTATTTT.

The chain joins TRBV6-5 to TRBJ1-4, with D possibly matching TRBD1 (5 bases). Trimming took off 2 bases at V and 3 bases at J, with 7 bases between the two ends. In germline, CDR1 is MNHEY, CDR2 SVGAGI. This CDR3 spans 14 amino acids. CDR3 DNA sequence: TGTGCCAGCAGTTACGGGGGGTCTAATGAAAAACTGTTTTTT. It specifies CASSYGGSNEKLFF.

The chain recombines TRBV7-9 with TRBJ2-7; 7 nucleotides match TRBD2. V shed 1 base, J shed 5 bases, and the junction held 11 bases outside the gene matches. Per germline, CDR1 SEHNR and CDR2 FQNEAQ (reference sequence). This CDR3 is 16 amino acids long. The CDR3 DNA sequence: TGTGCCAGCAGCTTAGGCTATCTAACCCGGGGGGACGAGCAGTACTTC. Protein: CASSLGYLTRGDEQYF.

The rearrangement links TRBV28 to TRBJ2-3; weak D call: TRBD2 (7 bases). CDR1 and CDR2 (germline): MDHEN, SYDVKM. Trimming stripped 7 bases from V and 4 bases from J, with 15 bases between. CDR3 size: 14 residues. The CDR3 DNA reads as TGTGCCAGCATCTCTAGGGGGAGGGCAGATACGCAGTATTTT. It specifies CASISRGRADTQYF.

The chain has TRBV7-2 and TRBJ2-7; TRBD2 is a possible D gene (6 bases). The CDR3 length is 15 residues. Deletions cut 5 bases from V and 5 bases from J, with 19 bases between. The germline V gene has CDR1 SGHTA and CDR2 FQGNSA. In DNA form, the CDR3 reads TGTGCCAGCAGCCATGGGACTTCAAAGGGTCACGAGCAGTACTTC. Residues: CASSHGTSKGHEQYF.

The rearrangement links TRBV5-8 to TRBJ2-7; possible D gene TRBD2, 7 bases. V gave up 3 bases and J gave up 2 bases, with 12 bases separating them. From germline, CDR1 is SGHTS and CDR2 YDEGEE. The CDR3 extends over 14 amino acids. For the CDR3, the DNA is TGTGCCAGCAGCTGGGGGGGCGGCGCCTACGAGCAGTACTTC. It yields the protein CASSWGGGAYEQYF.

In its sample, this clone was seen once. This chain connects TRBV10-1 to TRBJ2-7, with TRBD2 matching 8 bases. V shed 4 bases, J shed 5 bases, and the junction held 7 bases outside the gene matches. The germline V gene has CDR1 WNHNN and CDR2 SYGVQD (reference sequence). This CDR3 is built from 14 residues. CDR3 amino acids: CASSVQRESHEQYF. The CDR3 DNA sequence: TGCGCCAGCAGTGTCCAGCGGGAGTCCCACGAGCAGTACTTC.

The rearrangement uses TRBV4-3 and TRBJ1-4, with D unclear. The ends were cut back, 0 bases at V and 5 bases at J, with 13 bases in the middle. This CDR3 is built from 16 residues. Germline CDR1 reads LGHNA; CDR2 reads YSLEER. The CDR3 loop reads CASSQEGMRRNEKLFF. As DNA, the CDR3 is TGCGCCAGCAGCCAAGAAGGGATGAGGAGGAATGAAAAACTGTTTTTT.